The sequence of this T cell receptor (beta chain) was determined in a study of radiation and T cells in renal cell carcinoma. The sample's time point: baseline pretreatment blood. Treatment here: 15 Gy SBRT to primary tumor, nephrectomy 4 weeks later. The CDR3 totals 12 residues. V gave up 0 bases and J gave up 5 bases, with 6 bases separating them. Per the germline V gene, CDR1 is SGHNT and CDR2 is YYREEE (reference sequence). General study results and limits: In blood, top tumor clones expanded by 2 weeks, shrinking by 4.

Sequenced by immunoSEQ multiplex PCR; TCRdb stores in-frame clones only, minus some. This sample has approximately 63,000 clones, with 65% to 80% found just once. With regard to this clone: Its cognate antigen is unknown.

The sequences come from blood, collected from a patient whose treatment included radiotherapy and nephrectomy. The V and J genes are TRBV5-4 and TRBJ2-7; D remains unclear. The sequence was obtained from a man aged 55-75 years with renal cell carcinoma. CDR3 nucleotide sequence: TGTGCCAGCAGCTTGGATCAGGACGAGCAGTACTTC. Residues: CASSLDQDEQYF. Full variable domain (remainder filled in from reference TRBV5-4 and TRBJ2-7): ETGVTQSPTHLIKTRGQQVTLRCSSQSGHNTVSWYQQALGQGPQFIFQYYREEENGRGNFPPRFSGLQFPNYSSELNVNALELDDSALYLCASSLDQDEQYFGPGTRLTVT.